This entry features one TCR beta chain sequence. The target antigen is unknown. This entry belongs to a study of human T cells and chemical hapten exposure. The study's findings and limits: The donors suffered from alopecia, so their immune response may not match that of healthy people.

Individual cDNA molecules had unique molecular identifiers attached to them by the library. Using its own MiXCR run on the reads, TCRdb lists one record per CDR3 protein. The data contain about 330 distinct CDR3 sequences, under 55% of them singletons. As to treatment: therapeutic diphenylcyclopropenone sensitization with weekly scalp DPC. This CDR3 spans 13 amino acids. From germline, CDR1 is SGHRS and CDR2 YFSETQ. With 4 bases clipped from V and 4 bases from J, the junction kept 3 bases outside the gene matches. J is TRBJ2-5 and V is TRBV5-1; 8 bases are shared with TRBD1. The receptor was derived from an adult with alopecia areata. Some clones in this sample may be carry-over from other donors' samples. This table probably holds off-target reads from a library built for another chain. Sequenced here: whole blood, sampled before DPC sensitization or 2, 6, or about 24 weeks after (not recorded which). The chain's CDR3 is CASSDRGTETQYF. The CDR3 DNA is TGCGCCAGCAGCGACAGGGGAACAGAGACCCAGTACTTC.